This paragraph reports one T cell receptor (beta chain). Its antigen is currently not known. Base qualities were left out, and no much larger clone turns up one base away. The data are from a study of blood T cell repertoires in COVID-19 (dated by TCRdb to 2019 to 2021). About the study as a whole: Collaborator samples came from the United States, Italy and Spain and covered acute and convalescent phases of COVID-19. The prospective study material was composed of cDNA or gDNA derived from T cells, B-cell-depleted T cells, or PBMCs. The dataset comprised deeply sampled blood TCRbeta repertoires from subjects exposed to, actively infected with, or recovered from COVID-19. A freely available public database, intended as a resource for researchers studying the immune response to SARS-CoV-2, is where the repertoires were released. The samples were drawn from the first 160 participants of the ongoing ImmuneRACE study and from some 1,300 subjects provided by 6 global collaborators. Sample metadata almost always included a de-identified subject ID, COVID-19 status, age in years and sex. Where HLA class I and class II types were available, the types were taken from metadata supplied by the sample provider, not from assay-based typing. What the research found in general, with its limitations: Clinical and demographic metadata were provided uncurated, with the amount varying by source and participant.

TCRbeta CDR3 regions were amplified from genomic DNA by means of the immunoSEQ Assay, a bias-controlled multiplex PCR. Concerning the study's data processing: Within the assay, amplification of reference gene primers was used to estimate how many nucleated cells each sample contained. To quantify the absolute abundance of each unique TCRbeta CDR3 rearrangement, sequence reads were collapsed and filtered. For each sample, productive Simpson clonality was calculated by taking the square root of Simpson's diversity index across productive rearrangements. TCRdb took over this immuneACCESS table, retaining in-frame rearrangements with V and J assigned. Such tables are incomplete; in checked studies, under half of the missing clones stem from an unresolved V gene, and the remainder is unexplained. D and trimming come from the DNA, and the V and J calls and clone size come from that table. The sample contains approximately 180,000 clones, about 91% of them found a single time. The ten largest account for more than 1.5% of the sample.

Looking up the germline V gene yields CDR1 MDHEN and CDR2 SYDVKM. The junction shows trimming of 4 bases on V and 6 bases on J, and the gene matches do not reach 8 bases of it. Spanning cysteine to phenylalanine, the CDR3 consists of 15 amino acids. The read is trimmed to its CDR3 DNA, 45 bases read in frame from base 1. The collaborating institutions used their own protocols to collect whole blood in K2EDTA tubes. For TCRbeta analysis, collaborators shipped samples as frozen whole blood, isolated PBMCs, or DNA extracted from either of those sample types. Rearrangement joined TRBV28 to TRBJ2-7, with 11 bases matching TRBD1. The sequence derives from a woman between 50 and 59 years old with acute or convalescent COVID-19. Sequences were obtained from peripheral blood. The CDR3 region has the sequence CASSSPEGQGVEQYF. The nucleotide sequence reads TGTGCCAGCAGTTCTCCTGAGGGACAGGGGGTCGAGCAGTACTTC.